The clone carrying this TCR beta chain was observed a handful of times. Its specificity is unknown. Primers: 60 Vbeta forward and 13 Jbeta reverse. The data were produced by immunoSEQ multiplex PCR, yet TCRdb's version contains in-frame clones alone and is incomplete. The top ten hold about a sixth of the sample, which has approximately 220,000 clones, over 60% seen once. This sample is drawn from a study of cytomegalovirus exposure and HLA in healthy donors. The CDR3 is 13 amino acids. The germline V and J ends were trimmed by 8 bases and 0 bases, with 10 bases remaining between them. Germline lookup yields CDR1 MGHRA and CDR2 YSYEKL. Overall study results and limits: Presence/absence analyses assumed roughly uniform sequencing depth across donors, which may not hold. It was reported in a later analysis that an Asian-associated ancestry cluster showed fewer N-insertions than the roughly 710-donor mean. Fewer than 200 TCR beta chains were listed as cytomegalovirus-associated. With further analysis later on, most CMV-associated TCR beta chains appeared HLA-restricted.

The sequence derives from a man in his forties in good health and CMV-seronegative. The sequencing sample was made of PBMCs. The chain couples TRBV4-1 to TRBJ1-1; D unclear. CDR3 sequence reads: CASGRSLNTEAFF. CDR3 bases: TGCGCCAGCGGCCGGAGTTTGAACACTGAAGCTTTCTTT.